This TCR beta chain was documented in a study of blood T cell repertoires in COVID-19. Across the whole study: Samples representing acute and convalescent COVID-19 were sourced from the United States, Italy and Spain. PBMCs, B-cell-depleted T cells, or T cells were the source of the cDNA or gDNA that made up the material.

Trimming took 5 bases from V and 4 from J; bases not matched to a gene: 3. Germline V gene lookup returns CDR1 LNHDA and CDR2 SQIVND (reference sequence). The CDR3 sequence is 14 residues long. Authors' data handling: The assay estimated nucleated cells by amplifying reference gene primers. The data were produced by immunoSEQ multiplex PCR, yet TCRdb's version contains in-frame clones alone and is incomplete. V and J calls and clone size are given by that table; D and trimming were obtained from the DNA. The table includes over 400,000 clones, roughly 85% detected once. This clone was observed a single time.

The chain links TRBV19 to TRBJ1-1; 11 bases are shared with TRBD1. The TCR was taken from a woman aged 25 to 45 with active or convalescent COVID-19. The material sequenced was peripheral blood. The CDR3 nucleotides read TGTGCCAGTAGTTCCGGGACAGGGGGCACTGAAGCTTTCTTT. Protein product: CASSSGTGGTEAFF.